Many counts were recorded for the clone carrying this T cell receptor beta chain. Antigen unknown. The CDR3 length is 13 residues. Trimming stripped 6 bases from V and 6 bases from J, with 14 bases between. Germline V gene data show CDR1 as MNHEY and CDR2 as SVGEGT. This sample was taken from a study of early T cells in non-severe SARS-CoV-2 infection. Study information: Whole-blood bulk RNA, unsorted, was sequenced, and chains were unpaired. Study conclusions and caveats: CD4 and private specificities were missed by VDJdb matching, which favored anti-spike CD8 responses.

Individual cDNA molecules received unique molecular identifiers during library preparation. TCRdb itself ran the 5' RACE reads through MiXCR, one entry per CDR3 protein. The table lists around 32,000 distinct CDR3 sequences, under 6% of them singletons. This TCR derives from an adult who was a healthcare worker with PCR-confirmed SARS-CoV-2 infection or an uninfected control (not recorded which). This chain joins TRBV6-2 or TRBV6-3 and TRBJ1-2, with D possibly being TRBD1 (5 bases). The sample comprised whole blood. The CDR3 here is CASRRDRPDGYTF. Written as DNA, the CDR3 is TGTGCCAGCAGGCGGGACCGCCCGGATGGCTACACCTTC.